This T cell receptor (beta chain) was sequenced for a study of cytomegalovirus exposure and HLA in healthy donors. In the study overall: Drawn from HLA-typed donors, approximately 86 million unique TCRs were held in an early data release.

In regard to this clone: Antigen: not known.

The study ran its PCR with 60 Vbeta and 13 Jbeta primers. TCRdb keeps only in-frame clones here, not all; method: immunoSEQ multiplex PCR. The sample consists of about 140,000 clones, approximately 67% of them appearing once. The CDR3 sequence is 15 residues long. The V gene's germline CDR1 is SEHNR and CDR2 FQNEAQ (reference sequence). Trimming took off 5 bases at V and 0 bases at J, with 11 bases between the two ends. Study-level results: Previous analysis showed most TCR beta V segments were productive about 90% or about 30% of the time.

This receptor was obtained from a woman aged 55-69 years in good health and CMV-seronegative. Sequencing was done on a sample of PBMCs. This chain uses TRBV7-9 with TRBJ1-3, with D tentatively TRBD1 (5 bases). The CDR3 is CASSLDRISGNTIYF. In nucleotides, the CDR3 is TGTGCCAGCAGCCTAGACAGAATCTCTGGAAACACCATATATTTT.